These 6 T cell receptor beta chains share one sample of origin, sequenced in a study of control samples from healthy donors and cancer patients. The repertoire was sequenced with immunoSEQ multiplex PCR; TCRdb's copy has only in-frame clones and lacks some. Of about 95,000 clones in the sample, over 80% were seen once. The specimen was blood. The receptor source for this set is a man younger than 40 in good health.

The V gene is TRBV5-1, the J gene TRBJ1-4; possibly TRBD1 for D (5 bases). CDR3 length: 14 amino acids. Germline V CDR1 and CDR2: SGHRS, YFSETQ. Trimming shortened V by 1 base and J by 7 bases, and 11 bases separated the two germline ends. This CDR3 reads CASSLMAGFEKLFF. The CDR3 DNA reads TGCGCCAGCAGCTTGATGGCAGGGTTTGAAAAACTGTTTTTT.

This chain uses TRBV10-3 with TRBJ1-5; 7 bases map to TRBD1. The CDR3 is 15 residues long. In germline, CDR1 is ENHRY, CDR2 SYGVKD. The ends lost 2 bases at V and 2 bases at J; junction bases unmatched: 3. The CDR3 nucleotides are TGTGCCATCAGTGAGGACAGGGTGGGCAATCAGCCCCAGCATTTT. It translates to CAISEDRVGNQPQHF.

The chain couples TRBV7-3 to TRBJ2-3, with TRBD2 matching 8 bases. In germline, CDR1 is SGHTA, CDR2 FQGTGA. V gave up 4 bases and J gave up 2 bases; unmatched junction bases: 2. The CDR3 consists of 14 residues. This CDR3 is CASSWRGATDTQYF. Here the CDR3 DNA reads TGTGCCAGCAGCTGGCGGGGGGCCACAGATACGCAGTATTTT.

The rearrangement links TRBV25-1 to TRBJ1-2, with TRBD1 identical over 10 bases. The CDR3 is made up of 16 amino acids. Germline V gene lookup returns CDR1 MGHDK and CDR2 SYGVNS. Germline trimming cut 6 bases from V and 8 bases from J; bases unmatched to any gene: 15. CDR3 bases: TGTGCCAGCAGCTCTACGTCCGGGACAGGGGTACGGGGCTACACCTTC. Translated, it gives CASSSTSGTGVRGYTF.

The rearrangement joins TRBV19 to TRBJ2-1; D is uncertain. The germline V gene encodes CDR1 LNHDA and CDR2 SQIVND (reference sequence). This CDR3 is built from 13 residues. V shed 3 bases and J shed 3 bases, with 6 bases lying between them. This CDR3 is CASSIGFYNEQFF. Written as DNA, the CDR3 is TGTGCCAGTAGTATCGGGTTCTACAATGAGCAGTTCTTC.

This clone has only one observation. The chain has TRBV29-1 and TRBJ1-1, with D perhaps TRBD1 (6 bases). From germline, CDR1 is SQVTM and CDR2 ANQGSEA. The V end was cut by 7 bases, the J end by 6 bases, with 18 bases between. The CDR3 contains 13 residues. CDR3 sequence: CSAQTGDNPEAFF. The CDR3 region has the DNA TGCAGCGCCCAAACGGGGGACAACCCTGAAGCTTTCTTT.